The 4 T cell receptor beta chains reported below all come from one sample, sequenced in a study of radiotherapy plus CTLA-4 blockade in lung cancer (dated by TCRdb to the late 2010s). Library preparation used the immunoSEQ multiplex PCR assay. TCRdb provides this immuneACCESS table in a form limited to in-frame rearrangements. Some clones are lacking; in checked studies, under half of them reflect an unresolved V gene, and why the rest are absent is not known. For this sample there are roughly 73,000 clones; around 87% appear just once. Clones ranked in the top ten supply 40% to 45% of the sample. Specimen: peripheral blood, collected from a patient treated with radiotherapy plus ipilimumab. Receptor source: a human donor with non-small cell lung cancer that progressed on radiotherapy plus ipilimumab.

The CDR3 sequence is CASREGTDEKLFF. Here the CDR3 DNA reads TGCGCCAGCAGAGAGGGTACGGATGAAAAACTGTTTTTT. This rearrangement joins TRBV5-1 to TRBJ1-4; D unresolved. V was shortened by 5 bases and J by 6 bases, with 11 bases between the two germline ends. The CDR3 contains 13 residues. Germline values: CDR1 SGHRS, CDR2 YFSETQ.

The chain employs TRBV14 and TRBJ1-5; no clear D gene. Germline CDR1 reads SGHDN; CDR2 reads FVKESK. The CDR3 spans 13 residues. V was pared by 1 base and J by 4 bases, with 5 bases between. CDR3 protein: CASSQAANQPQHF. The CDR3 region has the DNA TGTGCCAGCAGCCAAGCCGCGAATCAGCCCCAGCATTTT.

V and J are TRBV5-8 and TRBJ2-5, with D possibly matching TRBD2 (6 bases). CDR3 length: 15 amino acids. Between the trimmed V and J ends, which lost 4 bases and 5 bases, there was a span of 18 bases. Germline CDR1 is SGHTS and CDR2 is YDEGEE. CDR3 protein: CASSKKRGWDETQYF. In DNA, the CDR3 is TGTGCCAGCAGCAAAAAACGGGGGTGGGATGAGACCCAGTACTTC.

The chain uses TRBV6-1 and TRBJ2-7; 8 bases agree with TRBD1. The CDR3 consists of 14 residues. V lost 6 bases, J lost 3 bases, and 7 bases stayed unmatched. Germline-derived CDR1 and CDR2 are MNHNS and SASEGT. The CDR3 DNA follows: TGTGCCAGCAGACACACAGGGGGGAACTACGAGCAGTACGTC. Its translation is CASRHTGGNYEQYV.